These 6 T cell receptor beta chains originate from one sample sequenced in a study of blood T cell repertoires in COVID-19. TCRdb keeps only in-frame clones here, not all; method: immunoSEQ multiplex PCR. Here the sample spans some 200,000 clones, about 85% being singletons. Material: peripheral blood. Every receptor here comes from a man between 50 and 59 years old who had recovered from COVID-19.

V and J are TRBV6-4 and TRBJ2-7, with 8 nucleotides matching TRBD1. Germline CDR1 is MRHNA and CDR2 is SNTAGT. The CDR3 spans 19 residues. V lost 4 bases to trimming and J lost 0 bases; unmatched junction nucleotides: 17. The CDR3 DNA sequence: TGTGCCAGCAGTGGGACAGGGAACGCTACCCGATACCTCTCCTACGAGCAGTACTTC. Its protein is CASSGTGNATRYLSYEQYF.

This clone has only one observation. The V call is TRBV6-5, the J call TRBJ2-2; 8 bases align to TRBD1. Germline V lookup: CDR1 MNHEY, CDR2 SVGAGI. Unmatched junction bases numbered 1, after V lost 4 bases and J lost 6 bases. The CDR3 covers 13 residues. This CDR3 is CASSSQGAGELFF. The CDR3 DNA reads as TGTGCCAGCAGTTCACAGGGGGCCGGGGAGCTGTTTTTT.

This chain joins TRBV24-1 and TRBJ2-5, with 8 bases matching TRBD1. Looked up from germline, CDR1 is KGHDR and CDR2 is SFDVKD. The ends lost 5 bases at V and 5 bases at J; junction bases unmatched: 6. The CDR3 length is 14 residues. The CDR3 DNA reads TGTGCCACCAGTGTTTCGGACAGGGTCGAGACCCAGTACTTC. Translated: CATSVSDRVETQYF.

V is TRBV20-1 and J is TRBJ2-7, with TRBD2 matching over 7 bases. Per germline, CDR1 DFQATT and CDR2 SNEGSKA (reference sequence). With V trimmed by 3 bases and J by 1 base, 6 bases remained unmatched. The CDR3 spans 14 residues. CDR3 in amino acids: CSASSGGSSYEQYF. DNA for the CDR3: TGCAGTGCTAGTTCTGGCGGGAGTTCCTACGAGCAGTACTTC.

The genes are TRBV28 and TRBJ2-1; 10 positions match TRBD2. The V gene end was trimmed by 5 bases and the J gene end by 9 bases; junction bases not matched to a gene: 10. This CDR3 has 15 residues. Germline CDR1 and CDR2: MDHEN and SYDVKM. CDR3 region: CASSPSGRAFSEQFF. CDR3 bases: TGTGCCAGCAGTCCGAGCGGGAGGGCCTTTAGTGAGCAGTTCTTC.

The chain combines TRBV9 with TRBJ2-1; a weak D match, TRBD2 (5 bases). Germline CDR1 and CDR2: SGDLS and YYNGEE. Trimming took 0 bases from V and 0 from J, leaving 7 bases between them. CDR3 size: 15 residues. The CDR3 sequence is CASSVDLASYNEQFF. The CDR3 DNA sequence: TGTGCCAGCAGCGTAGACCTAGCCTCCTACAATGAGCAGTTCTTC.